The 26 T cell receptor beta chains presented below share a single source sample, sequenced in a study of blood T cell repertoires in COVID-19. Some clones are missing from TCRdb's copy, which holds only in-frame ones; the method was immunoSEQ multiplex PCR. This sample carries 130,000 or so clones, roughly four fifths of them seen once, and the ten largest clones take roughly 2.3%. The sample was PBMCs or T cells enriched from blood (not recorded which). The receptors originated from a man aged 35 to 55 with acute COVID-19.

The chain combines TRBV18 with TRBJ2-7, with TRBD1 identical over 10 bases. Per the germline V gene, CDR1 is KGHSH and CDR2 is LQKENI. This CDR3 is built from 13 residues. Trimming removed 6 bases from V and 4 bases from J; junction bases left unmatched: 3. The CDR3 loop is CASSRGQGYEQYF. The DNA of the CDR3 is TGTGCCAGCTCGAGGGGACAGGGGTACGAGCAGTACTTC.

This clone was detected once. V and J are TRBV5-1 and TRBJ2-5; TRBD2 matches 11 bases. Germline V CDR1 and CDR2: SGHRS, YFSETQ. CDR3 size: 15 residues. J lost 1 base, V lost 5 bases, and 4 bases had no gene match. CDR3 protein: CASSSGLAGQETQYF. CDR3 in DNA: TGCGCCAGCAGTTCAGGACTAGCGGGCCAAGAGACCCAGTACTTC.

The chain has TRBV5-1 and TRBJ1-2; perhaps TRBD1 as D (5 bases). Germline loops: CDR1 SGHRS, CDR2 YFSETQ. The CDR3 is made up of 14 amino acids. Trimming cost V 3 bases and J 0 bases, with 9 bases left between them. CDR3 bases: TGCGCCAGCAGCTCAGACAGCCCTAACTATGGCTACACCTTC. Amino acid sequence: CASSSDSPNYGYTF.

The chain employs TRBV5-1 and TRBJ2-5, with TRBD2 identical over 8 bases. V trimming: 2 bases; J trimming: 5 bases; junction bases outside the gene matches: 8. CDR3 size: 15 residues. The germline V gene encodes CDR1 SGHRS and CDR2 YFSETQ. The CDR3 sequence: CASSLLAVEGETQYF. DNA of the CDR3: TGCGCCAGCAGCTTACTAGCGGTCGAGGGGGAGACCCAGTACTTC. Using reference TRBV5-1 and TRBJ2-5 for the parts outside the CDR3, the full variable domain is KAGVTQTPRYLIKTRGQQVTLSCSPISGHRSVSWYQQTPGQGLQFLFEYFSETQRNKGNFPGRFSGRQFSNSRSEMNVSTLELGDSALYLCASSLLAVEGETQYFGPGTRLLVL.

The gene calls are TRBV28 and TRBJ1-4; D unresolved. V lost 5 bases and J lost 0, with 7 bases in between. Germline CDR1 is MDHEN and CDR2 is SYDVKM. The CDR3 has 14 amino acids. CDR3 in amino acids: CASSSGSTNEKLFF. In DNA, the CDR3 is TGTGCCAGCAGTAGCGGATCAACTAATGAAAAACTGTTTTTT. Using reference TRBV28 and TRBJ1-4 for the parts outside the CDR3, the full variable domain is DVKVTQSSRYLVKRTGEKVFLECVQDMDHENMFWYRQDPGLGLRLIYFSYDVKMKEKGDIPEGYSVSREKKERFSLILESASTNQTSMYLCASSSGSTNEKLFFGSGTQLSVL.

In its sample, this clone was seen many times. This sequence joins TRBV4-2 and TRBJ2-5, with a tentative D call TRBD2 (5 bases). From germline, CDR1 is LGHNA and CDR2 YNFKEQ. Trimming took 3 bases from V and 5 from J, leaving 10 bases between them. This CDR3 has 13 residues. The CDR3 sequence is CASSQLAGETQYF. In DNA, the CDR3 is TGTGCCAGCAGCCAGCTAGCCGGGGAGACCCAGTACTTC.

V usage is TRBV19 and J usage is TRBJ1-3, with D unresolved. Per germline, CDR1 LNHDA and CDR2 SQIVND (reference sequence). Trimming stripped 1 base from V and 2 bases from J, with 6 bases between. CDR3 size: 14 residues. In DNA form, the CDR3 reads TGTGCCAGTAGTATAGGAGTACCTGGAAACACCATATATTTT. It translates to CASSIGVPGNTIYF.

The chain joins TRBV19 to TRBJ1-5; 10 nucleotides align to TRBD1. The CDR3 extends over 14 amino acids. Germline V gene data show CDR1 as LNHDA and CDR2 as SQIVND (reference sequence). Germline trimming cut 11 bases from V and 4 bases from J; bases unmatched to any gene: 8. CDR3 residues: CACEAGQGNQPQHF. Here the CDR3 DNA reads TGTGCCTGTGAGGCGGGACAGGGGAATCAGCCCCAGCATTTT.

The V gene is TRBV7-3, the J gene TRBJ1-2; 7 bases map to TRBD1. The V gene end was trimmed by 5 bases and the J gene end by 6 bases; junction bases not matched to a gene: 6. CDR3 size: 13 residues. The germline gives CDR1 SGHTA, CDR2 FQGTGA. CDR3: CASSLGTAHGYTF. For the CDR3, the DNA is TGTGCCAGCAGCCTGGGGACAGCCCATGGCTACACCTTC.

This sequence joins TRBV28 and TRBJ2-7; weak D call: TRBD1 (6 bases). The CDR3 totals 14 residues. V lost 7 bases, J lost 2 bases, and 15 bases lay in between. CDR1 MDHEN and CDR2 SYDVKM come from the germline V gene. The CDR3 reads CASTRTASTYEQYF. CDR3 in DNA: TGTGCCAGCACCCGGACAGCCTCTACCTACGAGCAGTACTTC.

The V call is TRBV11-3, the J call TRBJ1-1; D not resolved. Trimming cost V 5 bases and J 0 bases, with 7 bases left between them. Germline CDR1 and CDR2: SGHNT and YENEEA. This CDR3 has 13 residues. The CDR3, as DNA: TGTGCCAGCAGCCCCGGGGTGAACACTGAAGCTTTCTTT. Amino acid sequence: CASSPGVNTEAFF. The full variable domain, its missing parts supplied by reference TRBV11-3 and TRBJ1-1, is EAGVVQSPRYKIIEKKQPVAFWCNPISGHNTLYWYLQNLGQGPELLIRYENEEAVDDSQLPKDRFSAERLKGVDSTLKIQPAELGDSAVYLCASSPGVNTEAFFGQGTRLTVV.

This chain connects TRBV5-1 to TRBJ2-1; 12 nucleotides agree with TRBD2. J gave up 2 bases and V 4 bases, and 7 bases lay outside the gene matches. The CDR3 contains 17 residues. CDR1 SGHRS and CDR2 YFSETQ come from the germline V gene. Written as DNA, the CDR3 is TGCGCCAGCAGCGACTCTAGCGGGAGGGCCGCCTACAATGAGCAGTTCTTC. Translating it yields CASSDSSGRAAYNEQFF.

This chain links TRBV2 with TRBJ1-3, with D possibly being TRBD1 (5 bases). Germline V gives CDR1 SNHLY, CDR2 FYNNEI. Trimming took off 6 bases at V and 5 bases at J, with 14 bases between the two ends. The length of the CDR3 is 14 residues. CDR3 coding DNA: TGTGCCAGCAGGGGGGGTTCGGGGAGAAACACCATATATTTT. This translates into CASRGGSGRNTIYF.

This clone was recorded only once. CDR3 protein: CASSPDEVTGNYGYTF. The CDR3 nucleotides read TGTGCCAGCAGCCCAGACGAAGTGACAGGGAACTATGGCTACACCTTC. The chain employs TRBV7-6 and TRBJ1-2; TRBD1 aligns across 7 bases. V lost 5 bases, J lost 2 bases, and 11 bases stayed unmatched. Looked up from germline, CDR1 is SGHVS and CDR2 is FNYEAQ. This CDR3 contains 16 residues.

This rearrangement joins TRBV3-1 (or the pseudogene TRBV3-2) to TRBJ1-2; D may be TRBD1 (6 bases). CDR3 length: 18 amino acids. The V end was cut by 3 bases, the J end by 0 bases, with 20 bases between. Germline CDR1 LGHDT, CDR2 YNNKEL (reference sequence). The CDR3 DNA sequence: TGTGCCAGCAGCCAGGCGGTGACAGGAACTCCCTCTAACTATGGCTACACCTTC. It is translated as CASSQAVTGTPSNYGYTF.

The chain combines TRBV5-1 with TRBJ1-6; D gene ambiguous. The CDR3 extends over 14 amino acids. Germline assignment: CDR1 SGHRS and CDR2 YFSETQ. The germline V and J ends were trimmed by 0 bases and 8 bases, with 9 bases remaining between them. CDR3: CASSLDIEDSPLHF. In DNA form, the CDR3 reads TGCGCCAGCAGCTTGGACATAGAGGATTCACCCCTCCACTTT.

This clone was found once. The chain uses TRBV19 and TRBJ1-6, with TRBD1 matching 9 bases. This CDR3 is built from 14 residues. V dropped 7 bases and J dropped 13; count of bases not matched to a gene: 11. Germline lookup yields CDR1 LNHDA and CDR2 SQIVND (reference sequence). The CDR3 sequence: CASTLTGGGSPLHF. CDR3 nucleotides: TGTGCCAGTACCTTGACAGGGGGTGGATCGCCCCTCCACTTT.

The chain has TRBV6-5 and TRBJ2-7; TRBD1 aligns across 10 bases. The CDR3 is 15 amino acids. Losses at the gene ends were 1 base for V and 5 bases for J; bases not matched to a gene: 5. In germline, CDR1 is MNHEY, CDR2 SVGAGI. CDR3 in amino acids: CASSYYGTGVHEQYF. The CDR3 coding sequence is TGTGCCAGCAGTTACTACGGGACAGGGGTCCACGAGCAGTACTTC.

The J gene is TRBJ1-2, the V gene TRBV7-6, with 10 bases lining up with TRBD1. V was clipped by 1 base and J by 8 bases; unmatched bases: 10. The germline V gene has CDR1 SGHVS and CDR2 FNYEAQ. CDR3 length: 16 amino acids. This CDR3 reads CASSLGPGTGEWGYTF. The CDR3 DNA reads as TGTGCCAGCAGCTTAGGACCGGGGACAGGGGAATGGGGCTACACCTTC.

This clone was observed a handful of times. The chain couples TRBV3-1 (or the pseudogene TRBV3-2) to TRBJ2-1, with a possible D match to TRBD2 (5 bases). Germline CDR1 and CDR2: LGHDT and YNNKEL (reference sequence). CDR3 length: 13 amino acids. Trimming pared 4 bases from V and 5 bases from J, leaving 9 bases between. The CDR3 sequence: CASSPWTDNEQFF. CDR3 nucleotides: TGTGCCAGCAGCCCTTGGACTGACAATGAGCAGTTCTTC.

The chain couples TRBV27 to TRBJ1-6; 7 bases map to TRBD1. This CDR3 has 16 amino acids. Per the germline V gene, CDR1 is MNHEY and CDR2 is SMNVEV (reference sequence). J lost 7 bases, V lost 0 bases, and 6 bases had no gene match. The CDR3 DNA sequence: TGTGCCAGCAGTTTATCCCCTTGGGGACAGAATTCACCCCTCCACTTT. Protein: CASSLSPWGQNSPLHF.

The chain is built from TRBV2 and TRBJ1-1; possible D gene TRBD1, 6 bases. CDR3 size: 14 residues. Germline V gene data show CDR1 as SNHLY and CDR2 as FYNNEI. With 4 bases removed from V and 5 bases from J, the gap between germline ends came to 14 bases. The CDR3: CASSGNVQGTEAFF. The CDR3 DNA reads TGTGCCAGCAGTGGAAACGTACAGGGAACTGAAGCTTTCTTT.

This clone was seen more than once but under ten times. V gene TRBV7-9 combines with J gene TRBJ1-6, with 12 positions matching TRBD1. The V and J ends lost 1 base and 7 bases, in that order; junction bases with no gene match: 5. The CDR3 length is 17 residues. Per germline, CDR1 SEHNR and CDR2 FQNEAQ (reference sequence). Written as DNA, the CDR3 is TGTGCCAGCAGCTTAGTCTGGGACAGGGGGCTAAATTCACCCCTCCACTTT. Protein: CASSLVWDRGLNSPLHF.

The chain employs TRBV5-6 and TRBJ2-7, with D perhaps matching TRBD2 (5 bases). Germline CDR1 and CDR2: SGHDT and YYEEEE. V was clipped by 2 bases and J by 1 base, with 10 bases between them. The CDR3 length is 14 residues. As DNA, the CDR3 is TGTGCCAGCAGCTTAGGACTGATTTCCTACGAGCAGTACTTC. Translation gives CASSLGLISYEQYF.

The chain joins TRBV25-1 to TRBJ2-5; 8 positions match TRBD2. Trimming took 2 bases from V and 0 from J; bases not matched to a gene: 2. The CDR3 runs 15 residues. In germline, CDR1 is MGHDK, CDR2 SYGVNS. Written as DNA, the CDR3 is TGTGCCAGCAGTGAACTAGCGGGTTACCAAGAGACCCAGTACTTC. Translating it yields CASSELAGYQETQYF.

This sequence joins TRBV7-9 and TRBJ2-7, with a tentative D call TRBD1 (6 bases). The V gene's germline CDR1 is SEHNR and CDR2 FQNEAQ (reference sequence). CDR3 length equals 13 residues. Trimming took off 4 bases at V and 12 bases at J, with 19 bases between the two ends. CDR3 loop: CASSWEGTMPPYF. DNA for the CDR3: TGTGCCAGCAGCTGGGAAGGGACAATGCCGCCGTACTTC.